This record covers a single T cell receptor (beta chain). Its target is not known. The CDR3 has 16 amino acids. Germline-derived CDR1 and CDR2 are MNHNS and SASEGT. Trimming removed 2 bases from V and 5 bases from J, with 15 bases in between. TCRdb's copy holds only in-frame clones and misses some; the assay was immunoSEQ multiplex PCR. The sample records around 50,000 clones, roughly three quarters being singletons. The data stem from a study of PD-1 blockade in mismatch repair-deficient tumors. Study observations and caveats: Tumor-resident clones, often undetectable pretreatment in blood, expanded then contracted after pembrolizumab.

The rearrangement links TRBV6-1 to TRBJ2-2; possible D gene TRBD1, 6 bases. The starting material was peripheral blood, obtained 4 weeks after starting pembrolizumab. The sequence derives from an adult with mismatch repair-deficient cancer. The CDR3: CASSEWTDRGTGELFF. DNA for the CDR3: TGTGCCAGCAGTGAATGGACAGACCGCGGGACCGGGGAGCTGTTTTTT.